This T cell receptor (beta chain) is drawn from a study of siplizumab effects on memory and regulatory T cells. General observations from the study: Memory cells that were CD4+ and unstimulated gave rise to alloreactive sequences, which siplizumab significantly reduced. It was not possible to assign a naive or memory phenotype to roughly 80-96% of proliferating CD4+ or CD8+ clones. A mean of about 69% of mappable alloreactive CD4+ clones were Treg-derived with siplizumab, compared with about 28% in controls.

This clone was seen only once. Antigen specificity is unknown. Assays covered 10^5 or so TCR templates per sample. Generated by immunoSEQ multiplex PCR, the TCRdb table keeps only in-frame clones and is missing some. The table lists approximately 94,000 clones, approximately 93% of them singletons. V was pared by 1 base and J by 2 bases, with 2 bases of the junction left unmatched. The CDR3 has 14 residues. The germline V gene has CDR1 SQVTM and CDR2 ANQGSEA. The sample comprised CD8+ T cells sorted from blood. The rearrangement joins TRBV29-1 to TRBJ2-7, with TRBD2 matching over 10 bases. The TCR was taken from a human donor in good health. DNA of the CDR3: TGCAGCGTTGAAGGTAGCGGGAGGACCTACGAGCAGTACTTC. Protein: CSVEGSGRTYEQYF.